This T cell receptor beta chain derives from a study of T cells in Graves' hyperthyroidism and ophthalmopathy. With 0 bases removed from V and 2 bases from J, the gap between germline ends came to 11 bases. Germline V lookup: CDR1 SGHRS, CDR2 YFSETQ. CDR3 length equals 16 residues. RNA transcripts gave rise to amplified TCR beta CDR3 regions. First-round RT-PCR targeting the TCR CDR3 was performed with the HTBI primer set. TCRdb passed the multiplex PCR reads through MiXCR, listing each CDR3 protein once. The table records hundreds of thousands of distinct CDR3 sequences, about 17% of them present only once. These patients, aged 18 to 65, had recently diagnosed hyperthyroidism lasting under 2 months. For the diagnoses, clinical symptoms, serum thyroxine and TRAb, thyroid ultrasound and orbital computed tomography were used. Overall study findings and caveats: Through a model of 13 V-J features, ophthalmopathy was separated from stable hyperthyroidism.

At least ten counts were recorded for this clonotype. The antigen remains undetermined. J is TRBJ1-4 and V is TRBV5-1; D remains ambiguous. This clonotype was obtained from a man aged 40-49 years with Graves' hyperthyroidism. The material sequenced was blood. CDR3 protein: CASSLEAGGTNEKLFF. In DNA, the CDR3 is TGCGCCAGCAGCTTGGAGGCGGGTGGCACTAATGAAAAACTGTTTTTT.